Described below is a single T cell receptor (beta chain) sequence and its context. Its recognized antigen is unknown. Per-base qualities were not stored, and no clone one base away is much larger. The entire isolated RNA was reverse transcribed using the High Capacity cDNA Reverse Transcription Kit, and thus expressed TCRB transcripts were sequenced. Deep immunoSEQ sequencing was applied to naive, central memory and regulatory T cell samples, giving an average of roughly 3.5 million total reads per sample. Sorted cells were lysed in RLT buffer and RNA was extracted with DNase-treated RNeasy Micro or Mini kits, depending on cell number. To prevent cross-contamination, each cell subset was processed individually, whereas patient and healthy donor samples were processed jointly. The immunoSEQ multiplex PCR was used to amplify TCRB sequences from cDNA, yielding 87-bp fragments that span the CDR3 region. Sequencing of the amplicons was performed on the Illumina HiSeq platform. The original methods were these. PCR bias was computationally corrected using synthetic template baselines, reads within Hamming distance 2 were collapsed, and singletons that could not be merged were discarded. Reads were aligned against IMGT to assign V, D and J genes, CDR3 length and insertions or deletions at six rearrangement sites. Within each subset, clonotype counts were normalized to sorted cell number, after which true diversity and Gini coefficients were computed with the tcR R package. The overlap coefficient, calculated on TCRB nucleotide sequences, was used to quantify repertoire sharing. Out-of-frame TCRB sequences from naive cells were analyzed as a proxy for the pre-selection repertoire. Sourced from immuneACCESS, this table was stored by TCRdb with only in-frame sequences that have V and J called. A share of the clones is absent; for the studies checked, an unresolved V gene accounts for under half, and the remainder has no known explanation. V and J calls and clone size come straight from that table; D and trimming were deduced from the DNA. The sample table lists a few hundred thousand clones, 9.6% of them with a count of one. The ten biggest clones cover under 0.045% of the sample.

From cysteine to phenylalanine, the CDR3 is 17 amino acids long. Solely the CDR3 DNA is kept, with 51 bases framed from the first base. Ends trimmed: V by 4 bases, J by 1 base; bases unmatched to a gene: 3. As encoded in the germline V gene, CDR1 is SGHRS while CDR2 is YFSETQ. This specimen comes from a study of beta chain features in type 1 diabetes (dated by TCRdb to 2016 to 2019). In terms of the full investigation: Mean age, gender distribution, total cell number and subset yield did not differ between patients and healthy donors. Regulatory and stem cell-like memory subsets were obtained from only 8 patients and about 8 healthy donors, while naive and central memory subsets were obtained from all 28 donors. In the study, TCRB repertoires of sorted circulating CD4+ T cell subsets from recently diagnosed type 1 diabetes patients were compared with those of matched healthy donors. Across all samples, 107,917,701 sorted cells were examined, and cell number per subset correlated strongly with RNA yield. What the work shows at the level of the full study, not this receptor alone: Patients with type 1 diabetes made fewer insertions and deleted more nucleotides at VDJ recombination sites, implying thymic rearrangement abnormalities. A moderate but significant shortening of TCRB CDR3 length was observed in type 1 diabetes patients in all four CD4+ subsets. Because the HLA sub-analyses included only small numbers of individuals, any influence of HLA type on TCRB rearrangement was left unresolved. Because cDNA was sequenced instead of genomic DNA, activated cells with high expression could be over-represented, although the groups did not differ in activation or CD3 levels. Naive, central memory and regulatory TCRB repertoires appeared to be more alike among patients than among healthy donors. PCR might favor shorter templates, but patient and control samples were amplified and corrected together, so any skew would affect both groups equally.

Each donor gave one peripheral blood draw, averaging approximately 120 mL, which was collected into heparinised tubes. Naive, central memory, regulatory and stem cell-like memory CD4+ T cells were sorted on a BD FACSAria II using a panel including CD45RO, CCR7, CD25, CD127, CD95 and CD27. Purity was above 98% for every sorted population. PBMCs were isolated immediately by Lymphoprep density gradient centrifugation and stained directly without culture. To minimize batch effects, samples were stained and sorted in pairs, one healthy donor with one patient per experiment. The TCR originated in a woman aged 18-29 years in good health. Sequencing was done on a sample of naive CD4+ T cells from blood. What this sample's cell subset or site label stands for: true naive CD4+ T cells. Recombination linked TRBV5-1 to TRBJ2-2, with TRBD2 identical over 14 junction bases. The nucleotide sequence is given as TGCGCCAGCAGCCGGACTAGCGGGGGGCTGAACACCGGGGAGCTGTTTTTT. Its translation is CASSRTSGGLNTGELFF.